The clone carrying this T cell receptor (beta chain) was picked up many times. For TCRbeta, the library was prepared with unique molecular identifiers. TCRdb used MiXCR to reprocess the PCR reads, holding one entry per CDR3 protein. The sample records 150,000 to 200,000 distinct CDR3 sequences, about 14% being singletons. These data are taken from a study of T-cell reconstitution after alpha-beta-depleted transplantation in children. The CDR3 runs 15 residues. V was clipped by 0 bases and J by 5 bases, with 15 bases between them. Germline lookup yields CDR1 SGHRS and CDR2 YFSETQ. This sequence joins TRBV5-1 and TRBJ2-7; D unclear. The sequences come from PBMCs from the stem cell graft donor, collected from the stem cell graft. This receptor was identified in a human donor who donated a stem cell graft to a child with acute lymphoblastic leukemia. Here the CDR3 DNA reads TGCGCCAGCAGCTTGGGGACCGCGTTTGGGGACGAGCAGTACTTC. It translates to CASSLGTAFGDEQYF.